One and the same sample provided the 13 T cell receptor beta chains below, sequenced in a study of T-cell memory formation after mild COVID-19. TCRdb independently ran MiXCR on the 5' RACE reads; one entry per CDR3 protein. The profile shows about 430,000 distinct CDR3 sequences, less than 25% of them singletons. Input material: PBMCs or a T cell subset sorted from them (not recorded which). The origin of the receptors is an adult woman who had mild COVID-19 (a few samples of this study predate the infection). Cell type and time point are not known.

The CDR3 nucleotides are TGTGCCACCAGTGATTTGGAGGTCCCACCCCATGAGCAGTTCTTC. The encoded protein is CATSDLEVPPHEQFF. The chain recombines TRBV24-1 with TRBJ2-1; no definite D call. V dropped 0 bases and J dropped 8 bases, with 13 bases sitting between them. The length of the CDR3 is 15 residues. CDR1 is KGHDR and CDR2 is SFDVKD in the germline V gene.

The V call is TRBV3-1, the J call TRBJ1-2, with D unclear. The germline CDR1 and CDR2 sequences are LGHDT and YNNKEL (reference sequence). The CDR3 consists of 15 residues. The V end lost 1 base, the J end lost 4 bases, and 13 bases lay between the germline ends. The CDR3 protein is CASSQGGLSSYGYTF. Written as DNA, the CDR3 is TGTGCCAGCAGCCAAGGTGGTTTATCGAGCTATGGCTACACCTTC.

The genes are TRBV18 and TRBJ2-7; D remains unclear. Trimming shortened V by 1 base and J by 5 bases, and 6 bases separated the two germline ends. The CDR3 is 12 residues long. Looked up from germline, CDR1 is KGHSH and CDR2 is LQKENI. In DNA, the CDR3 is TGTGCCAGCTCACCACGCCGTGACGAGCAGTACTTC. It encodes CASSPRRDEQYF.

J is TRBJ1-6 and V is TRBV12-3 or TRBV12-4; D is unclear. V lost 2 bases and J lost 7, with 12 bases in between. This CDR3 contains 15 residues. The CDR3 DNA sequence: TGTGCCAGCAGTTTACACGCAGCACTGAATTCACCCCTCCACTTT. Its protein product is CASSLHAALNSPLHF.

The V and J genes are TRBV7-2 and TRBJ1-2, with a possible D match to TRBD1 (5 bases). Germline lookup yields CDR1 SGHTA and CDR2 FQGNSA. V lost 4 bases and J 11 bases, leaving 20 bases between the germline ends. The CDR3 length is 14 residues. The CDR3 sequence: CASSSRNSGSVYTF. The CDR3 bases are TGTGCCAGCAGCTCGCGAAATTCAGGGTCCGTATACACCTTC. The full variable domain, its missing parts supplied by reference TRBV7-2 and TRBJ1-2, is GAGVSQSPSNKVTEKGKDVELRCDPISGHTALYWYRQSLGQGLEFLIYFQGNSAPDKSGLPSDRFSAERTGGSVSTLTIQRTQQEDSAVYLCASSSRNSGSVYTFGSGTRLTVV.

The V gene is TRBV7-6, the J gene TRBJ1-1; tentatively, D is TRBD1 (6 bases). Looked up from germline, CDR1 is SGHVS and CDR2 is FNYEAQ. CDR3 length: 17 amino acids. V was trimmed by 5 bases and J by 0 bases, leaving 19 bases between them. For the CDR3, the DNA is TGTGCCAGCAGCCCTCTTAGGGGGGCTAGTGTGAACACTGAAGCTTTCTTT. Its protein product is CASSPLRGASVNTEAFF.

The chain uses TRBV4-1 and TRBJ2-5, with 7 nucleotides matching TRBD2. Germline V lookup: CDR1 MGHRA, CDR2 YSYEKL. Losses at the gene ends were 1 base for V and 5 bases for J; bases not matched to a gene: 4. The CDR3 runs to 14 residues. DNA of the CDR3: TGCGCCAGCAGCCAAGGGGGGGGATATGAGACCCAGTACTTC. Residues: CASSQGGGYETQYF.

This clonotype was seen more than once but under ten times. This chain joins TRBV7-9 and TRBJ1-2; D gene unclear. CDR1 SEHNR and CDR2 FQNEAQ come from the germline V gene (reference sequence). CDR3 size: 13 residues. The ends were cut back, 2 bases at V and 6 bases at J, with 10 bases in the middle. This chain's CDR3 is CASSLRVGDGYTF. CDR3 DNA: TGTGCCAGCAGCTTACGAGTCGGGGATGGCTACACCTTC.

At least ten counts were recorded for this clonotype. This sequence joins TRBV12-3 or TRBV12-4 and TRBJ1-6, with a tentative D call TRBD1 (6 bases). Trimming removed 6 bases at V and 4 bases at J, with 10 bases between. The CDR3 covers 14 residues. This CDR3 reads CASSGGQYNSPLHF. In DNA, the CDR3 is TGTGCCAGCAGCGGCGGACAGTATAATTCACCCCTCCACTTT.

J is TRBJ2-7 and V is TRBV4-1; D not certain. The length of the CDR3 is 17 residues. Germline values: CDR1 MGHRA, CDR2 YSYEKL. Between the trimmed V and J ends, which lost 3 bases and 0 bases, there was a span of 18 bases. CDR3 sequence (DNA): TGCGCCAGCAGCCACCCCGGTCCCGGTGTAAGCTCCTACGAGCAGTACTTC. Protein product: CASSHPGPGVSSYEQYF.

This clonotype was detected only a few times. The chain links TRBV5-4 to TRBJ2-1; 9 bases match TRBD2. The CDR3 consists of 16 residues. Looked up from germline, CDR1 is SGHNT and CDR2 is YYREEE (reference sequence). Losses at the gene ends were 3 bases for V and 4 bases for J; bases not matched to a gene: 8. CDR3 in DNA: TGTGCCAGCAGCTCCCCGATTAGCGGGAGTTACAATGAGCAGTTCTTC. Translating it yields CASSSPISGSYNEQFF.

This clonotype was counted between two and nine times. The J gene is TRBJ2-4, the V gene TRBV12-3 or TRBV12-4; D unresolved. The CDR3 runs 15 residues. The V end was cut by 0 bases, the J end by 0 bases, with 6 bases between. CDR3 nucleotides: TGTGCCAGCAGTTTAGCTGCACTAGCCAAAAACATTCAGTACTTC. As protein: CASSLAALAKNIQYF.

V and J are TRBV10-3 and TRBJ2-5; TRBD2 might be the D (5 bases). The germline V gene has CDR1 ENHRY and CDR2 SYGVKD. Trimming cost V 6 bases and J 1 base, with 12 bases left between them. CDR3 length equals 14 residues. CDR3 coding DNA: TGTGCCATCAGGGGCGGGCAGATCCAAGAGACCCAGTACTTC. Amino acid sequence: CAIRGGQIQETQYF.